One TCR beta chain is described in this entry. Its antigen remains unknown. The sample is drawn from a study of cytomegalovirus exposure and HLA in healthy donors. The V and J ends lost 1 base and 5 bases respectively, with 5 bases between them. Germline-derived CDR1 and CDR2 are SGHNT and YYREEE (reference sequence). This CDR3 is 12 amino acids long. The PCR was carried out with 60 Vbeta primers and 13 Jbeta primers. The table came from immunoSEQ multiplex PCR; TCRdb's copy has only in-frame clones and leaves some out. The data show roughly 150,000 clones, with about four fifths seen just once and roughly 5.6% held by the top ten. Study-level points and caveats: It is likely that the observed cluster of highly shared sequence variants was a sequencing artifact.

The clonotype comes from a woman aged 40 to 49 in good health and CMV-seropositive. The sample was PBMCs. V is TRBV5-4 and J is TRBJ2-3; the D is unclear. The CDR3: CASSLSRDTQYF. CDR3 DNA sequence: TGTGCCAGCAGCTTGAGTAGAGATACGCAGTATTTT. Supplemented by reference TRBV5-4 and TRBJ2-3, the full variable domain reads ETGVTQSPTHLIKTRGQQVTLRCSSQSGHNTVSWYQQALGQGPQFIFQYYREEENGRGNFPPRFSGLQFPNYSSELNVNALELDDSALYLCASSLSRDTQYFGPGTRLTVL.